The following is a T cell receptor (beta chain) sequence with its context. The record originates from a study of spatial heterogeneity in lung cancer. Time point: sample taken at primary tumor resection. No cell sorting; template was whole RNA from tumor, lung tissue or PBMC. The germline CDR1 and CDR2 sequences are SGHVS and FNYEAQ. The CDR3 extends over 13 amino acids. The V end lost 5 bases, the J end lost 5 bases, and 12 bases lay between the germline ends. Every molecule of TCR cDNA had its own unique molecular identifier. MiXCR, applied by TCRdb to the 5' RACE reads, yields one record per CDR3 protein. This sample carries over 45,000 distinct CDR3 sequences, about 5.8% of them seen once, and the ten largest clones take 11%.

The sample was PBMCs, taken at surgery. This chain joins TRBV7-6 and TRBJ2-5; the D is unclear. The receptor was isolated from a male donor with early-stage non-small cell lung cancer. For the CDR3, the DNA is TGTGCCAGCAGCCCTACGACGGTGGAGACCCAGTACTTC. It translates to CASSPTTVETQYF.